This T cell receptor (beta chain) was documented in a study of T cells in Graves' hyperthyroidism and ophthalmopathy. For the study at large: The blood sample was taken at first diagnosis, before treatment began.

CDR1 is SGHRS, CDR2 YFSETQ, per germline. CDR3 size: 16 residues. V lost 10 bases and J lost 6; bases outside the gene matches: 17. Researchers amplified the TCR beta CDR3 regions from RNA transcripts. TCR CDR3 regions were first amplified by RT-PCR with HTBI primers. MiXCR was run by TCRdb on the multiplex PCR reads, yielding one entry per CDR3 protein. The table records 600,000 or so distinct CDR3 sequences, around 15% of them present only once. Diagnoses rested on clinical symptoms, serum thyroxine and TRAb, thyroid ultrasound and orbital computed tomography. The TCR was taken from a woman aged 25 to 45 with Graves' hyperthyroidism. The specimen sequenced was blood. The genes are TRBV5-1 and TRBJ2-1; 9 nucleotides match TRBD2. This CDR3 reads CAASGWREGRGNEQFF. CDR3 nucleotide sequence: TGCGCCGCCAGCGGCTGGCGGGAGGGCCGGGGCAATGAGCAGTTCTTC.